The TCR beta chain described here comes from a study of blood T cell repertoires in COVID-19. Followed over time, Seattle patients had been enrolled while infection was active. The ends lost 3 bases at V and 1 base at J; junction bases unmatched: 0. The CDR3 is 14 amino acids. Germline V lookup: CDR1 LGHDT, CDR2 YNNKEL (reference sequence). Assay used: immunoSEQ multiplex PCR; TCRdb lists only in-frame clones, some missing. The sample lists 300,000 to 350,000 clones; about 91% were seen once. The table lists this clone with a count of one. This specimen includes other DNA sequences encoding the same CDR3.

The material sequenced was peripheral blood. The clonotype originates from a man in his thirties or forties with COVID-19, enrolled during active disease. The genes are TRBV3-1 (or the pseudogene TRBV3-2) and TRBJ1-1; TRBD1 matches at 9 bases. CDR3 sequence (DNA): TGTGCCAGCAGCCAGGGACAGGGGAACACTGAAGCTTTCTTT. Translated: CASSQGQGNTEAFF.